This TCR beta chain came from a study of PD-1 blockade in classical Hodgkin lymphoma. V shed 5 bases and J 1 base; nucleotides not matched to a gene: 2. Per germline, CDR1 SGHNT and CDR2 YENEEA. CDR3 size: 14 residues. Study-level findings and limits: Prior therapy or disease activity may underlie the repertoire differences, whose causes remain undefined.

As for this clone: Its specificity is not known.

Generated by immunoSEQ multiplex PCR, the TCRdb table keeps only in-frame clones and is missing some. Of roughly 40,000 clones listed, around 80% are singletons. Specified time point: cycle 4 day 1 (C4D1), after more than 5 weeks of nivolumab. In every patient, relapse followed autologous stem cell transplantation, while exposure to brentuximab vedotin differed. Sequencing used peripheral blood mononuclear cells (PBMCs), obtained before the fourth cycle of nivolumab. This chain uses TRBV11-3 with TRBJ2-3; TRBD2 agrees at 8 bases. This TCR derives from a human donor with classical Hodgkin lymphoma. This CDR3 reads CASSLSGGTDTQYF. In DNA form, the CDR3 reads TGTGCCAGCAGCCTTAGCGGGGGCACAGATACGCAGTATTTT.